This TCR beta chain was obtained from a study of identical twins. Points from the study as a whole: Not following the same donors, the study drew its conclusions from cross-sectional statistical analysis. Within twin pairs, the out-of-frame alpha sequences they shared showed excess low generation probability.

Comments on this clonotype: Its antigen remains unidentified.

After template switching added a universal primer site, the resulting cDNA carried unique molecular identifiers. MiXCR was run by TCRdb on the 5' RACE reads, yielding one entry per CDR3 protein. In the table there are 450,000 to 600,000 distinct CDR3 sequences, 20% to 25% of which are singletons. There are 15 residues in the CDR3. V lost 5 bases to trimming and J lost 3 bases; unmatched junction nucleotides: 9. In addition, the sample was reused for a study of yellow fever vaccine responses in identical twins. That paper states: Among the twins, the vaccine T cell response reportedly seemed partly convergent and partly personalized.

The V and J genes are TRBV12-3 or TRBV12-4 and TRBJ1-1; 7 positions agree with TRBD1. The sequence derives from a woman younger than 30 in good health. Material: CD4+ T cells sorted from blood. CDR3 protein: CASSPRQGGYTEAFF. Written as DNA, the CDR3 is TGTGCCAGCAGTCCCCGACAGGGAGGATACACTGAAGCTTTCTTT.